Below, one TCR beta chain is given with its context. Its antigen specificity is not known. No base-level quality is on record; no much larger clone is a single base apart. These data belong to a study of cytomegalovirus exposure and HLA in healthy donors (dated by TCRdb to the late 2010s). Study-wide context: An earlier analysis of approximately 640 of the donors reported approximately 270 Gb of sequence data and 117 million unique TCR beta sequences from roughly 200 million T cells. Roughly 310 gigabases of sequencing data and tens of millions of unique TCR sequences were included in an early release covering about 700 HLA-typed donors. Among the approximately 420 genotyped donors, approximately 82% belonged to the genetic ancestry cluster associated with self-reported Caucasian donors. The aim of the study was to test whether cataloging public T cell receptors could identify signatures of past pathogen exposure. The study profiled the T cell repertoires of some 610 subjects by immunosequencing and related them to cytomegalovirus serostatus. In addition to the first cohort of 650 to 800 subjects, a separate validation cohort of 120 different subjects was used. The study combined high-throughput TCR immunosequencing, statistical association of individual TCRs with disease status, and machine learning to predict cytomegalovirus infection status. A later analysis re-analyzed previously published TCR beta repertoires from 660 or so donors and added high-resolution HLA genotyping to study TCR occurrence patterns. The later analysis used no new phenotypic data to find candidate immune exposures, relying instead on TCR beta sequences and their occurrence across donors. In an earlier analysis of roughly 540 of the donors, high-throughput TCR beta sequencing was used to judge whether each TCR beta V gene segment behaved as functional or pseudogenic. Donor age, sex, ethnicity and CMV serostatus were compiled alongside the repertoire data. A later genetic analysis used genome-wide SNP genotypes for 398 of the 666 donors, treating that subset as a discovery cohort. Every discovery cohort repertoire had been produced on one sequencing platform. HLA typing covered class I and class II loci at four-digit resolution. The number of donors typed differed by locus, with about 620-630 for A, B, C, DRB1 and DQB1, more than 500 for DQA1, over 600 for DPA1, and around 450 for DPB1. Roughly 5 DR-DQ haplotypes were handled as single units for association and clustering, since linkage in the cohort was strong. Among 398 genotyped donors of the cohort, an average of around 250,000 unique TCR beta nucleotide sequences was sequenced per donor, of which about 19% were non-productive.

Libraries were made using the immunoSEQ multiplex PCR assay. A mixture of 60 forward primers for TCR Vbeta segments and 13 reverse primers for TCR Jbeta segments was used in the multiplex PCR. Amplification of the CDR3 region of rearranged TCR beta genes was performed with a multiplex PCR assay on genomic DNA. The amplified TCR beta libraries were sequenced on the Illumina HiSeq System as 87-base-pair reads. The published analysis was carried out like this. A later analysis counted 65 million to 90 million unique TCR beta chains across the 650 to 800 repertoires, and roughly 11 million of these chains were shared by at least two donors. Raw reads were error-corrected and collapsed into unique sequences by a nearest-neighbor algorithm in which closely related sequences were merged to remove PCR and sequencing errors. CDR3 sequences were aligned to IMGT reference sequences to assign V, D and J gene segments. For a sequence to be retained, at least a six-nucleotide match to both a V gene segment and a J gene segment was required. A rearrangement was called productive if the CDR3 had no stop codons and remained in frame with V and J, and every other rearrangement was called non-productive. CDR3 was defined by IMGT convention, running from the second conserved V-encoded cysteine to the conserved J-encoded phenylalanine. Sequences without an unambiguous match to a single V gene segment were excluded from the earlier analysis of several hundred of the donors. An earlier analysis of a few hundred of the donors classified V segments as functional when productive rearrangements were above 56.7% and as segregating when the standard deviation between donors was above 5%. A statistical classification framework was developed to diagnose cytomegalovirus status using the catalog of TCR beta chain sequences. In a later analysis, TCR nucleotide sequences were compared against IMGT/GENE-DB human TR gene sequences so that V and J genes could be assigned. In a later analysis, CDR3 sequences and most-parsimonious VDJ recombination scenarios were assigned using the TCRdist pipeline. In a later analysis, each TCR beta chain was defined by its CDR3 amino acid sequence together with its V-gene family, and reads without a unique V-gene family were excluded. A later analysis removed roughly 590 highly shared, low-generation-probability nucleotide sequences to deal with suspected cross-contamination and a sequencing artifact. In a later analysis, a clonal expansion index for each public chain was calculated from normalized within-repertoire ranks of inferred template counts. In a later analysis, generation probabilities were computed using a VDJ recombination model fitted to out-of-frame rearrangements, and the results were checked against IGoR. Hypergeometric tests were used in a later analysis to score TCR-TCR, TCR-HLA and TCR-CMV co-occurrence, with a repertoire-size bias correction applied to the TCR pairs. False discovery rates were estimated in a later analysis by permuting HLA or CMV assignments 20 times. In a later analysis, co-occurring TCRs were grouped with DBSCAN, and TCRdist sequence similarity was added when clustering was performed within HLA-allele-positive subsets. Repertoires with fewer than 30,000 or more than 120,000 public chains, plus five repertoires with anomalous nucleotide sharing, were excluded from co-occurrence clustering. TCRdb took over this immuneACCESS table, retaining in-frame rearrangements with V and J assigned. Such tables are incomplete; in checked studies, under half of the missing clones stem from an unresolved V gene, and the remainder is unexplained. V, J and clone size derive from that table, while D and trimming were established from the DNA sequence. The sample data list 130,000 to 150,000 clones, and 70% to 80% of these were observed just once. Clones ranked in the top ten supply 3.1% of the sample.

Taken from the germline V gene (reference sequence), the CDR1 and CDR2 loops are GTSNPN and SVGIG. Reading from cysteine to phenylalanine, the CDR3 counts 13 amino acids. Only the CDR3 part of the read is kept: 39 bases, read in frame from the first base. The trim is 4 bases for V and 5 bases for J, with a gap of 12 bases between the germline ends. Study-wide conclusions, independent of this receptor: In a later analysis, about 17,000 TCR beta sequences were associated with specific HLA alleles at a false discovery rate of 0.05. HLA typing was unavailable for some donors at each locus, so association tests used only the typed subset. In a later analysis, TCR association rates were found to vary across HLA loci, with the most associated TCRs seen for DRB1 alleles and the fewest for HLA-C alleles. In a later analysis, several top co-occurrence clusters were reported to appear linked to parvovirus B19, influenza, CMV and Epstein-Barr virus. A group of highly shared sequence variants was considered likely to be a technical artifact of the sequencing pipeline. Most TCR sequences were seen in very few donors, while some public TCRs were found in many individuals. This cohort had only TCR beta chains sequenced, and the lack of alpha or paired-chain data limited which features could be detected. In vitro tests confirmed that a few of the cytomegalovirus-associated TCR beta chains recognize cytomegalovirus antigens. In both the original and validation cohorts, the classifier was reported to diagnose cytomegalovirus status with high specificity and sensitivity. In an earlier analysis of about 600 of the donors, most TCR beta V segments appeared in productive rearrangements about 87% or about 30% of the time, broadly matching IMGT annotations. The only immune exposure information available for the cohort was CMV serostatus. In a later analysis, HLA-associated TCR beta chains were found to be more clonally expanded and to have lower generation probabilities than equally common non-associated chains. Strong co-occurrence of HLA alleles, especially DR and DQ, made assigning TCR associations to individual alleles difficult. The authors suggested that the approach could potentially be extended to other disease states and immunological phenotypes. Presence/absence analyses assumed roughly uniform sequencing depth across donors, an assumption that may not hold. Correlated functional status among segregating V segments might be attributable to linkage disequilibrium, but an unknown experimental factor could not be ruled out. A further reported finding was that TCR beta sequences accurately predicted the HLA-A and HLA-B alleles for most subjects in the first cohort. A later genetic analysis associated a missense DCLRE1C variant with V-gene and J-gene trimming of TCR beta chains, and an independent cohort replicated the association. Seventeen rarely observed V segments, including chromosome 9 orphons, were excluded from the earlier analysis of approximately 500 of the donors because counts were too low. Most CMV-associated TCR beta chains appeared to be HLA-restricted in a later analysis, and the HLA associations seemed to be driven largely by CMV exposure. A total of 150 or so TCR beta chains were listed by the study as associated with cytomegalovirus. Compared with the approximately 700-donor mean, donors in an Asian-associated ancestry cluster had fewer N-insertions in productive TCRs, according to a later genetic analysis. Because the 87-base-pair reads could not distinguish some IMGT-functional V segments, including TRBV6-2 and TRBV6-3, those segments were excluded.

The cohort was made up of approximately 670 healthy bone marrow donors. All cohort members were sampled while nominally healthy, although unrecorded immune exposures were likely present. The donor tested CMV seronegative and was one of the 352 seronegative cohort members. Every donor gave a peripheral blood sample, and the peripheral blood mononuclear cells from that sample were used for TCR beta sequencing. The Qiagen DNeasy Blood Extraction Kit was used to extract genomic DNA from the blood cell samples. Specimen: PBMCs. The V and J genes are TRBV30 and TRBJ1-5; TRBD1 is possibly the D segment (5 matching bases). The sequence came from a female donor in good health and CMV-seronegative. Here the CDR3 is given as CAWNSREDQPQHF. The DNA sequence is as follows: TGTGCCTGGAACTCCAGGGAAGATCAGCCCCAGCATTTT.